These 19 T cell receptor beta chains were all obtained from the same sample, sequenced in a study of T cell repertoires in cytomegalovirus infection. TCRdb processed the reads anew with MiXCR; each CDR3 protein has one entry. The sample records around 450,000 distinct CDR3 sequences, 25% to 40% being singletons. Material for sequencing was PBMCs. The receptors were gathered from a human donor in good health (CMV status not recorded). Some clones in this sample may be carry-over from other donors' samples.

The DNA for the CDR3 is TGTGCCAGCAGCTTGGTAAGGGAGCAAATTGAAGCTTTCTTT. Its translation is CASSLVREQIEAFF. The J gene is TRBJ1-1, the V gene TRBV5-5; the D is unclear. V lost 0 bases, J lost 7 bases, and 13 bases lay in between. The germline CDR1 and CDR2 sequences are SGHKS and YYEKEE (reference sequence). The CDR3 has 14 residues.

This chain connects TRBV4-1 to TRBJ2-5; D remains unclear. CDR1 and CDR2 (germline): MGHRA, YSYEKL. This CDR3 is built from 14 residues. The V gene lost 4 bases and the J gene lost 5 bases, with 14 bases spanning the gap. The CDR3 DNA reads as TGCGCCAGCAGCCCCTATGAGTGGTCGGAGACCCAGTACTTC. The encoded protein is CASSPYEWSETQYF.

The gene calls are TRBV7-9 and TRBJ1-1, with TRBD1 as a possible D gene (5 bases). This CDR3 spans 14 amino acids. The V gene's germline CDR1 is SEHNR and CDR2 FQNEAQ (reference sequence). Trimming pared 5 bases from V and 1 base from J, leaving 11 bases between. CDR3 bases: TGTGCCAGCAGCCTGGTTACAGGGAACACTGAAGCTTTCTTT. It yields the protein CASSLVTGNTEAFF.

This clonotype occurred a few times. J is TRBJ2-2 and V is TRBV6-5, with D possibly TRBD2 on 5 matching bases. CDR3 size: 14 residues. Trimming stripped 2 bases from V and 5 bases from J, with 9 bases between. Per the germline V gene, CDR1 is MNHEY and CDR2 is SVGAGI. The CDR3 protein is CASSYEGSTGELFF. The CDR3 coding sequence is TGTGCCAGCAGTTACGAGGGTTCGACCGGGGAGCTGTTTTTT.

The genes are TRBV6-2 or TRBV6-3 and TRBJ1-1; D remains ambiguous. V lost 7 bases, J lost 3 bases, and 9 bases lay in between. Germline CDR1 reads MNHEY; CDR2 reads SVGEGT. The CDR3 runs to 12 residues. CDR3 residues: CASKTEHTEAFF. The CDR3 DNA reads as TGTGCCAGCAAAACAGAACACACTGAAGCTTTCTTT.

This clonotype has a handful of counts. The genes are TRBV28 and TRBJ1-2, with D perhaps TRBD1 (5 bases). V was clipped by 5 bases and J by 0 bases, with 13 bases between them. The CDR3 consists of 15 residues. Germline V gene lookup returns CDR1 MDHEN and CDR2 SYDVKM. The CDR3 region has the DNA TGTGCCAGCAGTACCGTAAGGGGTGCTAACTATGGCTACACCTTC. Translating gives CASSTVRGANYGYTF.

The chain carries TRBV14 and TRBJ1-2, with 8 bases that match TRBD1. The CDR3 is 15 residues long. Trimming at V came to 0 bases and at J to 6 bases, leaving 6 bases not matched to a gene. Per germline, CDR1 SGHDN and CDR2 FVKESK. CDR3 sequence reads: CASSQENRGYNGYTF. The CDR3 DNA is TGTGCCAGCAGCCAAGAGAACAGGGGGTATAATGGCTACACCTTC.

The rearrangement links TRBV11-2 to TRBJ2-3; TRBD2 aligns across 12 bases. V lost 4 bases and J lost 0; bases outside the gene matches: 8. The CDR3 is made up of 18 amino acids. The germline gives CDR1 SGHAT, CDR2 FQNNGV. The chain's CDR3 is CASSSTSGGFRSTDTQYF. The CDR3 DNA reads TGTGCCAGCAGCTCGACTAGCGGGGGCTTCAGGAGCACAGATACGCAGTATTTT.

This chain joins TRBV11-1 and TRBJ2-3; no clear D gene. Trimming pared 3 bases from V and 6 bases from J, leaving 16 bases between. Germline lookup yields CDR1 SGHAT and CDR2 FQDESV (reference sequence). The CDR3 is made up of 15 amino acids. CDR3 DNA: TGTGCCAGCAGCTTTCCCGGCGGACCCTTGGATACGCAGTATTTT. Its protein is CASSFPGGPLDTQYF.

This rearrangement joins TRBV7-9 to TRBJ2-1; maybe TRBD2 (6 bases). Trimming removed 5 bases at V and 0 bases at J, with 14 bases between. Germline V gives CDR1 SEHNR, CDR2 FQNEAQ (reference sequence). This CDR3 spans 16 amino acids. The CDR3 here is CASSTSGFSSYNEQFF. The CDR3 nucleotides read TGTGCCAGCAGCACGAGCGGGTTCAGCTCCTACAATGAGCAGTTCTTC.

This clonotype was observed a handful of times. The V gene is TRBV6-1, the J gene TRBJ1-5; 7 bases map to TRBD1. With 5 bases clipped from V and 4 bases from J, the junction kept 2 bases outside the gene matches. Germline lookup yields CDR1 MNHNS and CDR2 SASEGT. The CDR3 has 13 amino acids. The CDR3 sequence is CASSWDRNQPQHF. CDR3 coding DNA: TGTGCCAGCAGTTGGGACAGAAATCAGCCCCAGCATTTT.

CDR3 in DNA: TGTGCCAGCAGTTACTCGAGGACAGGGGGCTGGTACACTGAAGCTTTCTTT. Translating it yields CASSYSRTGGWYTEAFF. This sequence joins TRBV6-5 and TRBJ1-1, with 11 nucleotides matching TRBD1. This CDR3 is built from 17 residues. The junction had 6 bases not matched to a gene; V was cut back by 0 bases and J by 3 bases. In germline, CDR1 is MNHEY, CDR2 SVGAGI.

Only a few counts were recorded for this clonotype. J is TRBJ2-1 and V is TRBV27; tentatively, D is TRBD1 or TRBD2 (5 bases each). This CDR3 has 14 residues. Trimming left V 6 bases short and J 10 bases short, with 19 bases between. The germline V gene encodes CDR1 MNHEY and CDR2 SMNVEV (reference sequence). CDR3 loop: CASSPEGIGWEQFF. The CDR3 DNA reads TGTGCCAGCAGCCCTGAGGGGATCGGATGGGAGCAGTTCTTC.

In its sample, this clonotype was seen many times. This chain uses TRBV19 with TRBJ2-7; tentative D call: TRBD2 (5 bases). Trimming left V 5 bases short and J 0 bases short, with 11 bases between. There are 14 residues in the CDR3. Germline CDR1 LNHDA, CDR2 SQIVND (reference sequence). The CDR3 region has the DNA TGTGCCAGTAGTTGGACGGGGTACTCCTACGAGCAGTACTTC. Encoded protein: CASSWTGYSYEQYF. Full variable domain (missing parts from reference TRBV19 and TRBJ2-7): DGGITQSPKYLFRKEGQNVTLSCEQNLNHDAMYWYRQDPGQGLRLIYYSQIVNDFQKGDIAEGYSVSREKKESFPLTVTSAQKNPTAFYLCASSWTGYSYEQYFGPGTRLTVT.

This clonotype was counted only a few times. The V and J genes are TRBV7-2 and TRBJ2-5; TRBD1 aligns across 7 bases. V gave up 4 bases and J gave up 5 bases; unmatched junction bases: 7. Germline CDR1 and CDR2: SGHTA and FQGNSA. The CDR3 length is 14 residues. The CDR3 spells CASSYRRQGETQYF. CDR3 DNA sequence: TGTGCCAGCAGCTACCGTCGACAGGGTGAGACCCAGTACTTC.

This clonotype turned up a few times. The genes are TRBV7-8 and TRBJ2-1; TRBD2 matches at 11 bases. This CDR3 has 16 residues. CDR1 SGHVS and CDR2 FQNEAQ come from the germline V gene. Trimming cost V 6 bases and J 7 bases; bases outside gene matches: 11. The CDR3 protein is CASSFPPASGGNEQFF. CDR3 nucleotide sequence: TGTGCCAGCAGTTTTCCCCCGGCTAGCGGGGGGAATGAGCAGTTCTTC. Supplemented by reference TRBV7-8 and TRBJ2-1, the full variable domain reads GAGVSQSPRYKVAKRGQDVALRCDPISGHVSLFWYQQALGQGPEFLTYFQNEAQLDKSGLPSDRFFAERPEGSVSTLKIQRTQQEDSAVYLCASSFPPASGGNEQFFGPGTRLTVL.

As to this clonotype: The germline gene is not matched at one end of the junction; a read error may be the cause. The V gene is TRBV7-9, the J gene TRBJ1-2; D not certain. Germline V lookup: CDR1 SEHNR, CDR2 FQNEAQ (reference sequence). The CDR3 covers 12 residues. As DNA, the CDR3 is TGTGCCAGCAGCTTCTCCCCCTATGGCTCCACCTTC. Residues: CASSFSPYGSTF.

In DNA form, the CDR3 reads TGTGCCAGCAGTCGATTAGCGGGGAACGAAGAGACCCAGTACTTC. Encoded protein: CASSRLAGNEETQYF. V usage is TRBV14 and J usage is TRBJ2-5, with 8 bases fitting TRBD2. The CDR3 contains 15 residues. Germline V gene sequence: CDR1 SGHDN, CDR2 FVKESK. V was clipped by 6 bases and J by 3 bases; unmatched bases: 9. Complete variable domain (other parts from reference TRBV14 and TRBJ2-5): EAGVTQFPSHSVIEKGQTVTLRCDPISGHDNLYWYRRVMGKEIKFLLHFVKESKQDESGMPNNRFLAERTGGTYSTLKVQPAELEDSGVYFCASSRLAGNEETQYFGPGTRLLVL.

The genes are TRBV11-2 and TRBJ1-2; D remains ambiguous. With the DNA end fitting TRBJ1-1 better, the J assignment may be wrong. In germline, CDR1 is SGHAT, CDR2 FQNNGV. The CDR3 sequence is 13 residues long. The CDR3 sequence: CASSLDRNYGAFF. The CDR3 DNA follows: TGTGCCAGCAGCTTAGACAGGAACTATGGAGCTTTCTTT.